The entry that follows covers one T cell receptor beta chain sequence. This entry is derived from a study of blood T cell repertoires in COVID-19. In the authors' methods: Using reference gene primer amplification, nucleated cell counts were estimated. Libraries were prepared by immunoSEQ multiplex PCR; TCRdb keeps only in-frame clonotypes and omits some of them. V, J and clone size are those of that table, while D and trimming were read from the DNA. The data hold some 68,000 clones, with about 88% observed a single time. CDR3 size: 14 residues. Germline lookup yields CDR1 MNHEY and CDR2 SVGAGI. V lost 7 bases and J 3 bases, leaving 16 bases between the germline ends.

The clonotype was recovered from a man between 50 and 59 years old with active COVID-19. Sequencing was done on a sample of peripheral blood. The rearrangement links TRBV6-5 to TRBJ2-7; tentatively, D is TRBD2 (6 bases). The CDR3 protein is CASTAGPRNYEQYF. DNA of the CDR3: TGTGCCAGCACCGCGGGACCGAGAAACTACGAGCAGTACTTC.